This T cell receptor (beta chain) emerged from a study of CD8 T cells in Susac syndrome. The multiple sclerosis controls were treatment-naive patients with relapsing-remitting disease that was stable or active. In contrast to the negatively isolated CD8+ and CD4+ T cells, TEMRA cells were FACS-enriched. The RNA input was roughly 0.45 to 1 ug, and it was reverse transcribed with random hexamers. TCRdb itself ran the immunoSEQ multiplex PCR reads through MiXCR, one entry per CDR3 protein. In the table there are some 170,000 distinct CDR3 sequences, approximately 95% of which are singletons. CDR3 length: 14 residues. Trimming removed 4 bases at V and 1 base at J, with 11 bases between. Germline lookup yields CDR1 MNHEY and CDR2 SVGEGT.

This receptor was identified in a human donor with multiple sclerosis. What was sequenced was CD4+ T cells from PBMCs. The J gene is TRBJ2-7, the V gene TRBV6-2 or TRBV6-3; perhaps TRBD2 as D (6 bases). The DNA of the CDR3 is TGTGCCAGCAGTTCGCCGGGACTTTCCTACGAGCAGTACTTC. Protein product: CASSSPGLSYEQYF.